These 18 T cell receptor beta chains came from one sample sequenced in a study of OX40 agonist ivuxolimab in advanced cancers. The repertoire was sequenced with immunoSEQ multiplex PCR; TCRdb's copy has only in-frame clones and lacks some. The sample has just over 80,000 clones, around 86% seen once. The source was CD4+ or CD8+ T cells sorted from blood, collected in a trial of the OX40 agonist ivuxolimab. The receptors were sampled from an adult with an advanced solid tumor such as melanoma, head and neck, liver or kidney cancer.

V is TRBV9 and J is TRBJ2-3; 13 nucleotides agree with TRBD2. Per germline, CDR1 SGDLS and CDR2 YYNGEE. The CDR3 loop spans 16 amino acids. V shed 3 bases, J shed 2 bases, and the junction held 3 bases outside the gene matches. The CDR3 region is CASSGGLAGITDTQYF. DNA for the CDR3: TGTGCCAGCAGCGGGGGACTAGCGGGGATCACAGATACGCAGTATTTT.

This chain connects TRBV5-6 to TRBJ1-2; D not certain. The germline CDR1 and CDR2 sequences are SGHDT and YYEEEE. The CDR3 is made up of 13 amino acids. With 0 bases removed from V and 9 bases from J, the gap between germline ends came to 12 bases. CDR3 coding DNA: TGTGCCAGCAGCTTGGGGGTAGCCGGAAGCTACACCTTC. This codes for CASSLGVAGSYTF. The full variable domain, completed using reference TRBV5-6 and TRBJ1-2, is DAGVTQSPTHLIKTRGQQVTLRCSPKSGHDTVSWYQQALGQGPQFIFQYYEEEERQRGNFPDRFSGHQFPNYSSELNVNALLLGDSALYLCASSLGVAGSYTFGSGTRLTVV.

J is TRBJ2-7 and V is TRBV6-1; TRBD1 matches at 10 bases. Germline V gives CDR1 MNHNS, CDR2 SASEGT. The CDR3 consists of 15 residues. J gave up 2 bases and V 6 bases, and 7 bases lay outside the gene matches. The CDR3 sequence: CASRPGTGVPYEQYV. As DNA, the CDR3 is TGTGCCAGCAGACCCGGGACAGGGGTCCCCTACGAGCAGTACGTC.

The rearrangement links TRBV30 to TRBJ1-6, with 11 bases aligning to TRBD1. After removal of 7 bases from V and 6 bases from J, the junction contained 5 bases not matched to a gene. Germline CDR1 GTSNPN, CDR2 SVGIG (reference sequence). The CDR3 contains 14 residues. CDR3 bases: TGTGCCTTAAGGACAGGGGGCGGTAATTCACCCCTCCACTTT. This encodes CALRTGGGNSPLHF.

The genes are TRBV6-1 and TRBJ2-1; D remains unclear. V was shortened by 6 bases and J by 8 bases, with 8 bases between the two germline ends. CDR3 length equals 11 residues. CDR1 and CDR2 (germline): MNHNS, SASEGT. CDR3 sequence reads: CASSVLDEQFF. The DNA of the CDR3 is TGTGCCAGCAGCGTCTTGGATGAGCAGTTCTTC.

The CDR3 DNA reads as TGTGCCAGCAGCCGACGGACAGCCAACACTGAAGCTTTCTTT. Translated: CASSRRTANTEAFF. The chain joins TRBV5-4 to TRBJ1-1, with a tentative D call TRBD1 (6 bases). V lost 4 bases and J lost 2, with 12 bases in between. The CDR3 length is 14 residues. Germline V gives CDR1 SGHNT, CDR2 YYREEE (reference sequence).

The gene calls are TRBV21-1 and TRBJ2-1. TRBV21-1 is assigned pseudogene status. The CDR3 contains 14 residues. CDR3 in amino acids: CASSKLGTYNEQFF. The CDR3 DNA follows: TGTGCCAGCAGCAAATTGGGGACCTACAATGAGCAGTTCTTC.

The V and J genes are TRBV6-1 and TRBJ1-2; D call uncertain. This CDR3 contains 13 residues. V shed 6 bases and J shed 4 bases, with 12 bases lying between them. CDR1 is MNHNS, CDR2 SASEGT, per germline. This CDR3 reads CASRADVPYGYTF. In DNA, the CDR3 is TGTGCCAGCAGGGCCGACGTACCCTATGGCTACACCTTC.

J is TRBJ2-2 and V is TRBV14, with TRBD2 as a possible D gene (5 bases). V lost 3 bases and J 5 bases, leaving 10 bases between the germline ends. CDR3 length: 14 residues. The germline V gene has CDR1 SGHDN and CDR2 FVKESK. The CDR3: CASSHGWRTGELFF. The CDR3 DNA is TGTGCCAGCAGCCATGGCTGGAGGACCGGGGAGCTGTTTTTT.

The chain is built from TRBV18 and TRBJ1-1; 8 bases line up with TRBD1. V was clipped by 5 bases and J by 5 bases; unmatched bases: 10. There are 15 residues in the CDR3. Germline V gene data show CDR1 as KGHSH and CDR2 as LQKENI. CDR3 residues: CASSSRGPPGTEAFF. The DNA for the CDR3 is TGTGCCAGCTCAAGCAGGGGGCCCCCGGGGACTGAAGCTTTCTTT.

This chain joins TRBV11-2 and TRBJ1-1; tentatively, D is TRBD1 (5 bases). Germline CDR1 is SGHAT and CDR2 is FQNNGV. The CDR3 length is 14 residues. V was pared by 5 bases and J by 4 bases, with 14 bases between. The CDR3 region is CASSGQGRVTEAFF. Written as DNA, the CDR3 is TGTGCCAGCAGCGGGCAGGGTCGGGTCACTGAAGCTTTCTTT.

The chain joins TRBV5-1 to TRBJ1-5; D not resolved. V lost 0 bases, J lost 0 bases, and 7 bases lay in between. The CDR3 has 15 amino acids. CDR1 is SGHRS, CDR2 YFSETQ, per germline. The CDR3 spells CASSLEGNSNQPQHF. CDR3 DNA sequence: TGCGCCAGCAGCTTGGAAGGGAATAGCAATCAGCCCCAGCATTTT.

The rearrangement joins TRBV11-2 to TRBJ1-1; possible D gene TRBD1, 5 bases. The germline V gene has CDR1 SGHAT and CDR2 FQNNGV. The CDR3 is 16 amino acids. V gave up 4 bases and J gave up 1 base, with 16 bases separating them. The CDR3 is CASSSIGAGTNTEAFF. The CDR3 region has the DNA TGTGCCAGCAGCTCCATCGGGGCAGGGACGAACACTGAAGCTTTCTTT. Looking up the rest from reference TRBV11-2 and TRBJ1-1 gives the full variable domain: EAGVAQSPRYKIIEKRQSVAFWCNPISGHATLYWYQQILGQGPKLLIQFQNNGVVDDSQLPKDRFSAERLKGVDSTLKIQPAKLEDSAVYLCASSSIGAGTNTEAFFGQGTRLTVV.

The V call is TRBV6-1, the J call TRBJ2-1; 11 bases match TRBD2. The germline gives CDR1 MNHNS, CDR2 SASEGT. The J segment lost 9 bases and the V segment lost 5 bases, leaving 6 bases of the junction unmatched. This CDR3 is built from 14 residues. The CDR3 bases are TGTGCCAGCAGTTATAGCGGGAGGGAGGGTGAGCAGTTCTTC. Translation: CASSYSGREGEQFF.

The chain is built from TRBV28 and TRBJ1-6; D perhaps matches TRBD1 (5 bases). V was pared by 2 bases and J by 6 bases, with 11 bases between. This CDR3 has 15 residues. Looked up from germline, CDR1 is MDHEN and CDR2 is SYDVKM. CDR3 nucleotide sequence: TGTGCCAGCAGTTTAATGACAGCACTTAATTCACCCCTCCACTTT. It specifies CASSLMTALNSPLHF.

CDR3 amino acids: CASSLRPTSGRPDTQYF. The DNA for the CDR3 is TGTGCCAGCAGTTTAAGGCCCACTAGCGGGAGACCAGATACGCAGTATTTT. This chain joins TRBV27 and TRBJ2-3; TRBD2 matches at 11 bases. Germline lookup yields CDR1 MNHEY and CDR2 SMNVEV (reference sequence). With V trimmed by 2 bases and J by 4 bases, 8 bases remained unmatched. The CDR3 totals 17 residues.

V usage is TRBV5-4 and J usage is TRBJ2-3; D not certain. The CDR3 sequence is 15 residues long. Germline V CDR1 and CDR2: SGHNT, YYREEE (reference sequence). Trimming shortened V by 2 bases and J by 5 bases, and 15 bases separated the two germline ends. The CDR3 DNA sequence: TGTGCCAGCAGCTTACACTATCGGGCGGAAGATACGCAGTATTTT. Amino acids: CASSLHYRAEDTQYF.

The CDR3 DNA is TGCGCCAGCAGTGTGGATCCGGTATATGGCTACACCTTC. This gives the protein CASSVDPVYGYTF. The chain is built from TRBV10-1 and TRBJ1-2; D gene unclear. The CDR3 spans 13 residues. The V end lost 4 bases, the J end lost 5 bases, and 11 bases lay between the germline ends. From germline, CDR1 is WNHNN and CDR2 SYGVQD (reference sequence).